This entry concerns a single T cell receptor beta chain. The source of the sample is a study of blood T cell repertoires in COVID-19. Study in general: The United States, Italy and Spain provided the acute and convalescent COVID-19 samples. T cells, B-cell-depleted T cells, or PBMCs provided the cDNA or gDNA that served as material.

The CDR3 loop spans 14 amino acids. With 0 bases removed from V and 9 bases from J, the gap between germline ends came to 12 bases. Germline lookup yields CDR1 LNHNV and CDR2 YYDKDF (reference sequence). Assay used: immunoSEQ multiplex PCR; TCRdb lists only in-frame clones, some missing. The repertoire holds 250,000 to 350,000 clones, with approximately 87% as singletons. The sequencing sample was made of peripheral blood. The V call is TRBV15, the J call TRBJ1-5; maybe TRBD1 (6 bases). The receptor's source is a woman between 45 and 65 years old with active or convalescent COVID-19. The CDR3 sequence is CATSRDGGSGPQHF. The CDR3 DNA sequence: TGTGCCACCAGCAGAGATGGGGGCTCGGGGCCCCAGCATTTT.